The clone carrying this TCR beta chain occurred a few times. These data are taken from a study of cytomegalovirus exposure and HLA in healthy donors. PCR employed 60 Vbeta and 13 Jbeta primers. Measured with immunoSEQ multiplex PCR; TCRdb has only the in-frame clones, and not every one. The sample yields around 170,000 clones, around four fifths seen once. Trimming shortened V by 0 bases and J by 6 bases, and 15 bases separated the two germline ends. The CDR3 totals 16 residues. Germline values: CDR1 LGHNA, CDR2 YNFKEQ. The clonotype comes from a woman aged 18-35 years in good health and CMV-seronegative. Sequencing used PBMCs. The chain uses TRBV4-2 and TRBJ1-5; a possible D gene is TRBD1 (6 bases). The CDR3 DNA sequence: TGTGCCAGCAGCCAAGAAGGTGACCAGGGGTTTCAGCCCCAGCATTTT. This encodes CASSQEGDQGFQPQHF.